This TCR beta chain was retrieved from a study of cytomegalovirus exposure and HLA in healthy donors. The wider study: As an earlier analysis found, around 200 million T cells yielded about 100 million unique TCR beta sequences. Whole-study results and caveats: Certain indistinguishable V segments, among them TRBV6-2 and TRBV6-3, were excluded. Cytomegalovirus-associated status was assigned to about 180 TCR beta chains. CMV serostatus stood as the only immune exposure information on hand.

Regarding this clone: The antigen remains unidentified.

It was with 60 Vbeta and 13 Jbeta primers that the PCR ran. Assay used: immunoSEQ multiplex PCR; TCRdb lists only in-frame clones, some missing. The top ten hold 1.4% of the sample, which has some 150,000 clones, around four fifths seen once. There are 14 residues in the CDR3. With 5 bases clipped from V and 6 bases from J, the junction kept 6 bases outside the gene matches. CDR1 SEHNR and CDR2 FQNEAQ come from the germline V gene (reference sequence). The specimen sequenced was PBMCs. This sequence joins TRBV7-9 and TRBJ1-5; TRBD1 agrees at 8 bases. This TCR was recovered from a man aged 30 to 39 in good health and CMV-seropositive. The CDR3 region has the DNA TGTGCCAGCAGCATTGGACAGGGAAGTCAGCCCCAGCATTTT. Amino acid sequence: CASSIGQGSQPQHF.